These 5 T cell receptor beta chains were sequenced from one sample in a study of blood T cells in healthy people across ages. Primers used in a second PCR of about 6 to 11 cycles were a sample-barcoded 5' primer and a J-beta primer mix. Using its own MiXCR run on the 5' RACE reads, TCRdb lists one record per CDR3 protein. The data show around 1,900,000 distinct CDR3 sequences, with 35% to 50% seen just once and 20% to 25% held by the top ten. Sequencing was performed on blood. The receptors derive from a human donor in good health.

The V and J genes are TRBV29-1 and TRBJ1-2; TRBD1 aligns across 7 bases. CDR1 and CDR2 (germline): SQVTM, ANQGSEA. CDR3 length: 13 residues. Unmatched junction bases numbered 10, after V lost 7 bases and J lost 5 bases. The CDR3 DNA reads as TGCAGCGCCTCAGGGGGGGGAATGTATGGCTACACCTTC. It specifies CSASGGGMYGYTF.

V and J are TRBV5-1 and TRBJ1-2, with D tentatively TRBD1 (5 bases). The CDR3 covers 15 residues. The V gene's germline CDR1 is SGHRS and CDR2 YFSETQ. Trimming took 0 bases from V and 3 from J, leaving 12 bases between them. The CDR3 reads CASSLVAGPDYGYTF. CDR3 DNA sequence: TGCGCCAGCAGCTTGGTAGCAGGGCCGGACTATGGCTACACCTTC.

This chain links TRBV5-1 with TRBJ2-5; TRBD2 is a possible D gene (5 bases). The germline CDR1 and CDR2 sequences are SGHRS and YFSETQ. V lost 0 bases and J lost 3, with 15 bases in between. The CDR3 loop spans 16 amino acids. The CDR3 DNA is TGCGCCAGCAGCTTGGGGGTTCTCGCGCGGGAAGAGACCCAGTACTTC. Translation gives CASSLGVLAREETQYF.

CDR3 in amino acids: CASSHDRGVGYTF. The CDR3 DNA reads as TGTGCCAGCAGCCACGACAGGGGAGTTGGCTACACCTTC. V gene TRBV6-2 or TRBV6-3 combines with J gene TRBJ1-2; 8 bases match TRBD1. The germline gives CDR1 MNHEY, CDR2 SVGEGT. V lost 6 bases to trimming and J lost 7 bases; unmatched junction nucleotides: 7. This CDR3 is built from 13 residues.

The chain employs TRBV20-1 and TRBJ2-1; D not certain. Germline V lookup: CDR1 DFQATT, CDR2 SNEGSKA (reference sequence). V lost 2 bases and J 0 bases, leaving 5 bases between the germline ends. CDR3 length: 13 residues. The CDR3 region has the DNA TGCAGTGCTAGACAGGACTCCTACAATGAGCAGTTCTTC. Translated, it gives CSARQDSYNEQFF.